A single sample is the source of the 26 T cell receptor beta chains below, sequenced in a study of cytomegalovirus exposure and HLA in healthy donors. The PCR contained 60 Vbeta and 13 Jbeta primers. Profiling relied on immunoSEQ multiplex PCR, and the TCRdb table lists in-frame clones only, not all of them. The sample consists of over 100,000 clones, 77% of them appearing once. The material sequenced was PBMCs. The receptors were gathered from a male donor in good health and CMV-seropositive.

V and J are TRBV13 and TRBJ1-1; TRBD1 might be the D (6 bases). Between the trimmed V and J ends, which lost 4 bases and 0 bases, there was a span of 9 bases. This CDR3 has 14 residues. CDR1 and CDR2 (germline): PRHDT, FYEKMQ (reference sequence). This chain's CDR3 is CASSYRDMNTEAFF. The CDR3 nucleotides read TGTGCCAGCAGCTACAGGGATATGAACACTGAAGCTTTCTTT.

This chain connects TRBV5-4 to TRBJ2-3, with 13 bases lining up with TRBD2. Germline trimming cut 4 bases from V and 6 bases from J; bases unmatched to any gene: 14. This CDR3 spans 18 amino acids. In germline, CDR1 is SGHNT, CDR2 YYREEE (reference sequence). The CDR3 region is CASSPDPGLAGVQDTQYF. The DNA for the CDR3 is TGTGCCAGCAGCCCAGACCCCGGACTAGCGGGAGTCCAGGATACGCAGTATTTT.

About this clone: Germline is not matched at one junction end, which may reflect a read error. CDR3: CASVSGGESGANGLTF. The CDR3 bases are TGTGCCAGCGTCTCAGGGGGCGAGTCTGGGGCCAACGGCCTGACTTTC. The V call is TRBV19, the J call TRBJ2-6; 8 nucleotides line up with TRBD1. In germline, CDR1 is LNHDA, CDR2 SQIVND (reference sequence). This CDR3 comprises 16 residues.

V usage is TRBV5-1 and J usage is TRBJ2-7, with TRBD1 as a possible D gene (6 bases). V lost 0 bases to trimming and J lost 1 base, with 11 bases between them. There are 15 residues in the CDR3. CDR1 is SGHRS and CDR2 is YFSETQ in the germline V gene. The CDR3 loop is CASSLGLGQSYEQYF. The CDR3 DNA reads TGCGCCAGCAGCTTGGGCCTTGGACAGTCCTACGAGCAGTACTTC.

The CDR3 spells CASSLVLGQNNSPLHF. CDR3 sequence (DNA): TGCGCCAGCAGCTTGGTCTTGGGACAGAATAATTCACCCCTCCACTTT. The chain is built from TRBV5-1 and TRBJ1-6, with TRBD1 matching over 7 bases. This CDR3 comprises 16 residues. CDR1 is SGHRS and CDR2 is YFSETQ in the germline V gene. Germline trimming cut 0 bases from V and 5 bases from J; bases unmatched to any gene: 5.

J is TRBJ1-4 and V is TRBV5-4; TRBD1 aligns across 10 bases. This CDR3 contains 15 residues. Germline V gene data show CDR1 as SGHNT and CDR2 as YYREEE (reference sequence). V trimming: 0 bases; J trimming: 6 bases; junction bases outside the gene matches: 2. CDR3 DNA: TGTGCCAGCAGCTTGGGAGGGACAGGGGATGAAAAACTGTTTTTT. This gives the protein CASSLGGTGDEKLFF. Full variable domain (rest looked up from reference TRBV5-4 and TRBJ1-4): ETGVTQSPTHLIKTRGQQVTLRCSSQSGHNTVSWYQQALGQGPQFIFQYYREEENGRGNFPPRFSGLQFPNYSSELNVNALELDDSALYLCASSLGGTGDEKLFFGSGTQLSVL.

The rearrangement uses TRBV7-8 and TRBJ2-2, with 14 bases aligning to TRBD2. This CDR3 contains 19 residues. Trimming cost V 5 bases and J 7 bases; bases outside gene matches: 15. Germline V lookup: CDR1 SGHVS, CDR2 FQNEAQ. CDR3 sequence reads: CASSPRTGTSGGVGGELFF. In DNA, the CDR3 is TGTGCCAGCAGCCCTCGAACGGGGACTAGCGGGGGCGTTGGCGGGGAGCTGTTTTTT.

The rearrangement uses TRBV28 and TRBJ1-2, with 9 nucleotides matching TRBD1. The CDR3 length is 16 residues. Germline V gene data show CDR1 as MDHEN and CDR2 as SYDVKM. Germline trimming cut 2 bases from V and 6 bases from J; bases unmatched to any gene: 10. CDR3 bases: TGTGCCAGCAGTTTAACACAACAGGGGGCGGAAGATGGCTACACCTTC. Protein product: CASSLTQQGAEDGYTF.

DNA for the CDR3: TGTGCCAGCAGTTTACGAAGGGGACAGGGGCCAGAGACCCAGTACTTC. This sequence encodes CASSLRRGQGPETQYF. The V gene is TRBV28, the J gene TRBJ2-5; TRBD1 aligns across 10 bases. This CDR3 comprises 16 residues. The ends lost 2 bases at V and 4 bases at J; junction bases unmatched: 7. Germline V gene sequence: CDR1 MDHEN, CDR2 SYDVKM.

This clone was detected only a few times. V gene TRBV7-9 combines with J gene TRBJ2-7; 7 bases align to TRBD1. Germline V CDR1 and CDR2: SEHNR, FQNEAQ (reference sequence). CDR3 length: 15 residues. Trimming at V came to 5 bases and at J to 0 bases, leaving 7 bases not matched to a gene. This chain's CDR3 is CASSPGQAFSYEQYF. CDR3 DNA sequence: TGTGCCAGCAGCCCCGGACAGGCCTTCTCCTACGAGCAGTACTTC.

This chain uses TRBV15 with TRBJ1-1; 10 bases are a match to TRBD1. The CDR3 extends over 15 amino acids. Germline CDR1 is LNHNV and CDR2 is YYDKDF (reference sequence). V gave up 7 bases and J gave up 5 bases; unmatched junction bases: 10. CDR3 sequence (DNA): TGTGCCACCACGCCGGACAGGGGGAGGTTGACTGAAGCTTTCTTT. Its translation is CATTPDRGRLTEAFF. Together with reference TRBV15 and TRBJ1-1, the CDR3 gives the full variable domain: DAMVIQNPRYQVTQFGKPVTLSCSQTLNHNVMYWYQQKSSQAPKLLFHYYDKDFNNEADTPDNFQSRRPNTSFCFLDIRSPGLGDTAMYLCATTPDRGRLTEAFFGQGTRLTVV.

The chain uses TRBV11-2 and TRBJ2-7, with TRBD1 identical over 10 bases. J lost 0 bases, V lost 5 bases, and 7 bases had no gene match. Germline assignment: CDR1 SGHAT and CDR2 FQNNGV. The CDR3 extends over 16 amino acids. CDR3 DNA: TGTGCCAGCAGCGAACCGGGACAGGGGAGCTCCTACGAGCAGTACTTC. This translates into CASSEPGQGSSYEQYF.

The chain uses TRBV7-8 and TRBJ2-5, with D perhaps TRBD2 (5 bases). The CDR3 is 12 amino acids. The germline V gene has CDR1 SGHVS and CDR2 FQNEAQ. V lost 8 bases to trimming and J lost 5 bases, with 12 bases between them. The CDR3 DNA follows: TGTGCCAGCGGCGGACTTATGGAGACCCAGTACTTC. Translated: CASGGLMETQYF.

J is TRBJ2-7 and V is TRBV11-2; 8 nucleotides line up with TRBD2. The V and J ends lost 1 base and 1 base, in that order; junction bases with no gene match: 12. Germline V gene sequence: CDR1 SGHAT, CDR2 FQNNGV. The CDR3 loop spans 18 amino acids. The CDR3 DNA follows: TGTGCCAGCAGCTTAGGGGTTCGACGGCGGGGGGCTTCCTACGAGCAGTACTTC. It yields the protein CASSLGVRRRGASYEQYF.

This clone was detected only once. The CDR3 nucleotides are TGTGCCAGCAGTTCACCCGCAGCGGGGGACTACGAGCAGTACTTC. Translating gives CASSSPAAGDYEQYF. J is TRBJ2-7 and V is TRBV28, with 8 bases that match TRBD2. Per the germline V gene, CDR1 is MDHEN and CDR2 is SYDVKM. V gave up 4 bases and J gave up 3 bases; unmatched junction bases: 8. The CDR3 has 15 amino acids. Combining the CDR3 with reference TRBV28 and TRBJ2-7 gives the whole variable domain DVKVTQSSRYLVKRTGEKVFLECVQDMDHENMFWYRQDPGLGLRLIYFSYDVKMKEKGDIPEGYSVSREKKERFSLILESASTNQTSMYLCASSSPAAGDYEQYFGPGTRLTVT.

The J gene is TRBJ2-1, the V gene TRBV5-4, with 7 nucleotides matching TRBD2. Germline CDR1 reads SGHNT; CDR2 reads YYREEE (reference sequence). The CDR3 spans 17 residues. J was trimmed by 10 bases and V by 0 bases; bases with no gene match: 16. CDR3 sequence: CASSLGVGGGPPAEQFF. CDR3 nucleotides: TGTGCCAGCAGCTTGGGGGTGGGGGGGGGACCCCCGGCGGAGCAGTTCTTC.

The chain couples TRBV6-4 to TRBJ1-5, with 8 bases lining up with TRBD1. This CDR3 region has 14 residues. Unmatched junction bases numbered 11, after V lost 9 bases and J lost 7 bases. Germline V gene sequence: CDR1 MRHNA, CDR2 SNTAGT. The CDR3 sequence: CARVPGQARQPQHF. The CDR3 nucleotides are TGTGCCAGGGTCCCGGGACAGGCACGGCAGCCCCAGCATTTT.

The chain uses TRBV7-2 and TRBJ2-5; 11 nucleotides agree with TRBD1. This CDR3 has 14 residues. V lost 3 bases and J lost 5; bases outside the gene matches: 2. The germline CDR1 and CDR2 sequences are SGHTA and FQGNSA. The CDR3 protein is CASSFRTGGETQYF. The DNA for the CDR3 is TGTGCCAGCAGCTTTCGGACAGGGGGCGAGACCCAGTACTTC.

The rearrangement links TRBV13 to TRBJ2-5; the match to TRBD2 covers 8 bases. J lost 5 bases, V lost 0 bases, and 2 bases had no gene match. The germline V gene has CDR1 PRHDT and CDR2 FYEKMQ (reference sequence). This CDR3 region has 14 residues. The CDR3 DNA is TGTGCCAGCAGCTTAGGGACTAGCGACGAGACCCAGTACTTC. It specifies CASSLGTSDETQYF. The full variable domain, rest sourced from reference TRBV13 and TRBJ2-5, is AAGVIQSPRHLIKEKRETATLKCYPIPRHDTVYWYQQGPGQDPQFLISFYEKMQSDKGSIPDRFSAQQFSDYHSELNMSSLELGDSALYFCASSLGTSDETQYFGPGTRLLVL.

The genes are TRBV5-1 and TRBJ2-2, with TRBD1 matching over 7 bases. CDR3 size: 15 residues. Germline CDR1 is SGHRS and CDR2 is YFSETQ. The junction had 4 bases not matched to a gene; V was cut back by 0 bases and J by 5 bases. The CDR3 loop is CASSLAQGRTGELFF. The CDR3 nucleotides read TGCGCCAGCAGCTTGGCACAGGGGAGAACCGGGGAGCTGTTTTTT.

The gene calls are TRBV6-5 and TRBJ1-1; D gene unclear. CDR1 and CDR2 (germline): MNHEY, SVGAGI. This CDR3 region has 14 residues. V lost 0 bases and J 4 bases, leaving 9 bases between the germline ends. CDR3 protein: CASSYSPEFTEAFF. The CDR3 DNA follows: TGTGCCAGCAGTTACTCGCCGGAGTTCACTGAAGCTTTCTTT.

This chain connects TRBV6-5 to TRBJ2-1; 7 bases align to TRBD2. The CDR3 extends over 13 amino acids. With 8 bases clipped from V and 9 bases from J, the junction kept 10 bases outside the gene matches. Per the germline V gene, CDR1 is MNHEY and CDR2 is SVGAGI. The CDR3 bases are TGTGCCAGCGGCAAACTTAGGGAGGGTGAGCAGTTCTTC. Translated: CASGKLREGEQFF.

This clone is a singleton in its sample. The chain has TRBV28 and TRBJ2-7, with 8 bases lining up with TRBD1. Trimming took 3 bases from V and 1 from J; bases not matched to a gene: 17. The germline CDR1 and CDR2 sequences are MDHEN and SYDVKM. The CDR3 is 19 residues long. The CDR3 DNA reads as TGTGCCAGCAGTTTGTTTTTGGGACAGGCATCATTCCAATCCTACGAGCAGTACTTC. Translation gives CASSLFLGQASFQSYEQYF. Filled out from reference TRBV28 and TRBJ2-7, the complete variable domain reads DVKVTQSSRYLVKRTGEKVFLECVQDMDHENMFWYRQDPGLGLRLIYFSYDVKMKEKGDIPEGYSVSREKKERFSLILESASTNQTSMYLCASSLFLGQASFQSYEQYFGPGTRLTVT.

The V and J genes are TRBV27 and TRBJ1-3; no clear D. Germline CDR1 is MNHEY and CDR2 is SMNVEV (reference sequence). The V end lost 10 bases, the J end lost 8 bases, and 12 bases lay between the germline ends. The CDR3 covers 11 residues. The CDR3 spells CATVRGDTIYF. The CDR3 region has the DNA TGTGCCACCGTACGGGGTGACACCATATATTTT.

The CDR3 nucleotides are TGCGCCAGCAGCCGAGGACAGGGCACGGACGAGCAGTACTTC. Encoded protein: CASSRGQGTDEQYF. The chain is built from TRBV5-1 and TRBJ2-7; 8 nucleotides align to TRBD1. CDR3 length equals 14 residues. Trimming cost V 4 bases and J 5 bases; bases outside gene matches: 8. Germline CDR1 SGHRS, CDR2 YFSETQ.

The chain combines TRBV9 with TRBJ1-6; weak D call: TRBD1 (5 bases). The V gene lost 3 bases and the J gene lost 10 bases, with 17 bases spanning the gap. CDR1 SGDLS and CDR2 YYNGEE come from the germline V gene. This CDR3 has 15 amino acids. The CDR3 bases are TGTGCCAGCAGCGACACCGGGCTCCCAGGGTCACCCCTCCACTTT. It translates to CASSDTGLPGSPLHF. Full variable domain (missing parts from reference TRBV9 and TRBJ1-6): DSGVTQTPKHLITATGQRVTLRCSPRSGDLSVYWYQQSLDQGLQFLIQYYNGEERAKGNILERFSAQQFPDLHSELNLSSLELGDSALYFCASSDTGLPGSPLHFGNGTRLTVT.